The 24 T cell receptor beta chains given below trace back to one sample, sequenced in a study of blood T cells in healthy people across ages. The use of a sample-barcoded 5' primer and a J-beta primer mix characterized a second PCR of roughly 6 to 11 cycles. Each CDR3 protein is one row after TCRdb ran MiXCR on the 5' RACE reads. The sample lists about 970,000 distinct CDR3 sequences, just over 50% occurring once. The sequencing input was blood. The source is a woman aged 60-70 years in good health.

This clonotype was counted only a few times. The genes are TRBV7-9 and TRBJ1-2; D might be TRBD1 (5 bases). The CDR3 covers 13 residues. CDR1 is SEHNR and CDR2 is FQNEAQ in the germline V gene (reference sequence). Trimming took 3 bases from V and 11 from J, leaving 16 bases between them. The CDR3 loop reads CASSFPESQGYTF. The CDR3 DNA reads as TGTGCCAGCAGCTTCCCGGAGTCGCAGGGTTACACCTTC.

The chain recombines TRBV12-3 or TRBV12-4 with TRBJ2-7; 9 bases match TRBD2. CDR3 length equals 15 residues. V gave up 6 bases and J gave up 4 bases; unmatched junction bases: 10. Here the CDR3 DNA reads TGTGCCAGCAGCCGAACTAGCGGGTACGGATACGAGCAGTACTTC. Translating it yields CASSRTSGYGYEQYF.

Only a few counts were recorded for this clonotype. The chain joins TRBV9 to TRBJ2-7; 7 bases align to TRBD2. With V trimmed by 0 bases and J by 2 bases, 8 bases remained unmatched. Germline V lookup: CDR1 SGDLS, CDR2 YYNGEE. This CDR3 has 16 amino acids. Written as DNA, the CDR3 is TGTGCCAGCAGCGTAGCACCGGGACTACGGACCTACGAGCAGTACTTC. This encodes CASSVAPGLRTYEQYF.

The table lists this clonotype with many counts. As DNA, the CDR3 is TGTGCCAGCAGTCGACGGGTCTCTGGGGCCAACGTCCTGACTTTC. Translating it yields CASSRRVSGANVLTF. The chain employs TRBV27 and TRBJ2-6; D unresolved. V lost 5 bases and J 0 bases, leaving 8 bases between the germline ends. CDR1 MNHEY and CDR2 SMNVEV come from the germline V gene (reference sequence). The CDR3 extends over 15 amino acids.

This rearrangement joins TRBV3-1 to TRBJ2-5; tentative D call: TRBD2 (5 bases). With 6 bases removed from V and 5 bases from J, the gap between germline ends came to 16 bases. The CDR3 totals 14 residues. Germline CDR1 and CDR2: LGHDT and YNNKEL (reference sequence). CDR3 in DNA: TGTGCCAGCAGACCTCCGAGGGTAACGGAGACCCAGTACTTC. It is translated as CASRPPRVTETQYF.

The chain combines TRBV20-1 with TRBJ2-3; the D is unclear. Per germline, CDR1 DFQATT and CDR2 SNEGSKA (reference sequence). V lost 1 base, J lost 1 base, and 12 bases lay in between. The CDR3 length is 15 residues. The CDR3 coding sequence is TGCAGTGCTAGAGGTCCCAGAGAGGGCACAGATACGCAGTATTTT. This codes for CSARGPREGTDTQYF.

This clonotype has only a few counts. In DNA form, the CDR3 reads TGTGCCAGCAGTCGTCTGGGCGGCGGGAGCCAAGAGACCCAGTACTTC. This encodes CASSRLGGGSQETQYF. This chain connects TRBV28 to TRBJ2-5; TRBD2 agrees at 7 bases. V shed 5 bases, J shed 1 base, and the junction held 10 bases outside the gene matches. Germline lookup yields CDR1 MDHEN and CDR2 SYDVKM. This CDR3 region has 16 residues.

Remarks on this clonotype: At one of its ends the junction is not consistent with the germline gene, which may arise from a read error. The J gene is TRBJ2-3, the V gene TRBV27; TRBD2 is a possible D gene (5 bases). Germline CDR1 is MNHEY and CDR2 is SMNVEV (reference sequence). This CDR3 comprises 14 residues. CDR3 region: CVSRTGLAIDTQYF. The CDR3 bases are TGTGTCAGCAGGACGGGCCTAGCTATAGATACGCAGTATTTT.

V usage is TRBV6-1 and J usage is TRBJ2-3; D perhaps matches TRBD1 (6 bases). Germline assignment: CDR1 MNHNS and CDR2 SASEGT. The CDR3 contains 14 residues. The V end lost 8 bases, the J end lost 0 bases, and 12 bases lay between the germline ends. The CDR3 DNA reads TGTGCCAGCCGACAGGAAGTAAGCACAGATACGCAGTATTTT. Residues: CASRQEVSTDTQYF.

This chain joins TRBV5-1 and TRBJ2-7; no clear D. Germline values: CDR1 SGHRS, CDR2 YFSETQ. The CDR3 extends over 15 amino acids. Trimming left V 0 bases short and J 9 bases short, with 19 bases between. The CDR3 DNA sequence: TGCGCCAGCAGCTTGGCCCCCGACGGTGAGATCGGGCAGTACTTC. It specifies CASSLAPDGEIGQYF. The full variable domain, with the rest looked up from reference TRBV5-1 and TRBJ2-7, is KAGVTQTPRYLIKTRGQQVTLSCSPISGHRSVSWYQQTPGQGLQFLFEYFSETQRNKGNFPGRFSGRQFSNSRSEMNVSTLELGDSALYLCASSLAPDGEIGQYFGPGTRLTVT.

This chain links TRBV7-2 with TRBJ2-7; perhaps TRBD1 as D (6 bases). V was pared by 5 bases and J by 2 bases, with 16 bases between. CDR1 and CDR2 (germline): SGHTA, FQGNSA. The CDR3 runs 15 residues. In DNA form, the CDR3 reads TGTGCCAGCAGCCAAGATCAGGGGTGGACCTACGAGCAGTACTTC. It yields the protein CASSQDQGWTYEQYF.

This clonotype has more than one count but fewer than ten. The V call is TRBV27, the J call TRBJ2-6; perhaps TRBD1 as D (5 bases). CDR3 length: 16 amino acids. CDR1 and CDR2 (germline): MNHEY, SMNVEV (reference sequence). V was cut by 6 bases and J by 4 bases, with 16 bases left in between. The CDR3 coding sequence is TGTGCCAGCAGCTCTAACCTACAGGCCGGGGCCAACGTCCTGACTTTC. The encoded protein is CASSSNLQAGANVLTF.

The V call is TRBV6-2 or TRBV6-3, the J call TRBJ2-4; 7 bases match TRBD2. Gene TRBJ2-7 matches the end of the DNA better, so the J call may be wrong. The germline V gene encodes CDR1 MNHEY and CDR2 SVGEGT. CDR3 length: 14 amino acids. CDR3 in amino acids: CASRPRTSVLEQYF. The CDR3, as DNA: TGTGCCAGCAGGCCCCGGACTAGTGTTCTCGAGCAGTACTTC.

The CDR3 nucleotides read TGCAGCGTTGTTTCTAGCGGGCTGAGTGAGCAGTTCTTC. Translated: CSVVSSGLSEQFF. This sequence joins TRBV29-1 and TRBJ2-1; 8 bases fit TRBD2. This CDR3 comprises 13 residues. Per the germline V gene, CDR1 is SQVTM and CDR2 is ANQGSEA. With 4 bases clipped from V and 9 bases from J, the junction kept 8 bases outside the gene matches.

This chain links TRBV20-1 with TRBJ2-7; 8 bases agree with TRBD2. Per germline, CDR1 DFQATT and CDR2 SNEGSKA (reference sequence). The CDR3 length is 15 residues. The V segment lost 3 bases and the J segment 3 bases; nucleotides outside the gene matches: 10. The chain's CDR3 is CSARSIVAGRYEQYF. CDR3 sequence (DNA): TGCAGTGCTAGGTCGATAGTAGCGGGACGCTACGAGCAGTACTTC.

The gene calls are TRBV30 and TRBJ1-6; no firm D call. The germline gives CDR1 GTSNPN, CDR2 SVGIG (reference sequence). This CDR3 is built from 13 residues. Trimming left V 1 base short and J 7 bases short, with 8 bases between. CDR3 region: CAWSEQSNSPLHF. The CDR3 DNA reads TGTGCCTGGAGTGAACAGTCCAATTCACCCCTCCACTTT. The full variable domain, its missing parts supplied by reference TRBV30 and TRBJ1-6, is SQTIHQWPATLVQPVGSPLSLECTVEGTSNPNLYWYRQAAGRGLQLLFYSVGIGQISSEVPQNLSASRPQDRQFILSSKKLLLSDSGFYLCAWSEQSNSPLHFGNGTRLTVT.

This clonotype came up a few times. This chain uses TRBV5-1 with TRBJ2-5; TRBD1 might be the D (6 bases). The V and J ends lost 5 bases and 4 bases respectively, with 15 bases between them. The CDR3 sequence is 14 residues long. The germline gives CDR1 SGHRS, CDR2 YFSETQ. The CDR3 DNA follows: TGCGCCAGCAGTGAGACAGGTCTTGGAGAGACCCAGTACTTC. This translates into CASSETGLGETQYF.

The rearrangement links TRBV6-5 to TRBJ2-4, with TRBD2 as a possible D gene (6 bases). With the DNA end fitting TRBJ2-7 better, the J assignment may be wrong. Germline assignment: CDR1 MNHEY and CDR2 SVGAGI. CDR3 length: 14 residues. The DNA for the CDR3 is TGTGCCAGCAGCTATAGCGGACGATCCTACGAGCAGTACTTC. It encodes CASSYSGRSYEQYF.

The CDR3 DNA reads as TGTGCCATCAGTCCAGGACAGGGAGGGAAGAACTATGGCTACACCTTC. This sequence encodes CAISPGQGGKNYGYTF. The chain combines TRBV10-3 with TRBJ1-2; TRBD1 matches 8 bases. CDR1 ENHRY and CDR2 SYGVKD come from the germline V gene. Trimming took 5 bases from V and 2 from J; bases not matched to a gene: 10. This CDR3 has 16 amino acids.

As DNA, the CDR3 is TGTGCCACCAGCAGAGATTTCGAGAGTAGCAATGAGCAGTACTTC. Translation gives CATSRDFESSNEQYF. The rearrangement joins TRBV15 to TRBJ2-7; D remains unclear. Trimming pared 0 bases from V and 7 bases from J, leaving 16 bases between. The CDR3 is 15 amino acids. CDR1 and CDR2 from the germline V gene are LNHNV and YYDKDF (reference sequence).

This clonotype has just one count. The chain has TRBV25-1 and TRBJ1-5; D remains ambiguous. Per the germline V gene, CDR1 is MGHDK and CDR2 is SYGVNS. The ends were cut back, 2 bases at V and 7 bases at J, with 12 bases in the middle. This CDR3 has 14 amino acids. The CDR3 DNA sequence: TGTGCCAGCAGTGAAGTGACCGATAAACAGCCCCAGCATTTT. This codes for CASSEVTDKQPQHF.

There are a few counts of this clonotype. The chain employs TRBV29-1 and TRBJ1-2; the D is unclear. Germline-derived CDR1 and CDR2 are SQVTM and ANQGSEA. The CDR3 is 12 residues long. The germline V and J ends were trimmed by 3 bases and 8 bases, with 13 bases remaining between them. CDR3 region: CSVDVGPRGYTF. Written as DNA, the CDR3 is TGCAGCGTTGATGTCGGGCCACGGGGCTACACCTTC.

As regards this clonotype: A read error may account for a junction end that differs from germline. The chain employs TRBV12-5 and TRBJ2-1; TRBD1 agrees at 9 bases. The CDR3 totals 18 residues. Looked up from germline, CDR1 is LGHNT and CDR2 is FRNRAP. The CDR3 DNA follows: TGTGCTAGTGGCTTGGGACAGGGTCGACTTGGTATCAATCATGAGCAGTTCTTC. Amino acid sequence: CASGLGQGRLGINHEQFF.

The gene calls are TRBV28 and TRBJ2-5; the match to TRBD1 covers 9 bases. Per germline, CDR1 MDHEN and CDR2 SYDVKM. The CDR3 is 17 amino acids. V lost 3 bases and J lost 4; bases outside the gene matches: 12. The CDR3 DNA reads as TGTGCCAGCAGTTTGCAGGGACAGGGTCTGACGGGAGAGACCCAGTACTTC. Translated, it gives CASSLQGQGLTGETQYF.